A single sample gave rise to the 2 T cell receptor beta chains below, sequenced in a study of blood T cell repertoires in COVID-19. TCRdb's copy holds only in-frame clones and misses some; the assay was immunoSEQ multiplex PCR. Here the sample spans 200,000 to 250,000 clones, 75% to 90% being singletons. The specimen was PBMCs or T cells enriched from blood (not recorded which). These receptors all stem from a woman aged 25 to 39 who had been exposed to COVID-19.

The J gene is TRBJ2-3, the V gene TRBV5-1; D unresolved. V was pared by 3 bases and J by 7 bases, with 6 bases between. CDR1 SGHRS and CDR2 YFSETQ come from the germline V gene. The CDR3 loop spans 11 amino acids. CDR3 coding DNA: TGCGCCAGCAGCTCAGTGAATACGCAGTATTTT. This gives the protein CASSSVNTQYF.

This clone was counted between two and nine times. The CDR3 loop is CASSPGGYGYTF. The CDR3 DNA reads as TGTGCCAGCAGTCCAGGAGGCTATGGCTACACCTTC. The chain joins TRBV27 to TRBJ1-2; D not resolved. The length of the CDR3 is 12 residues. Per germline, CDR1 MNHEY and CDR2 SMNVEV (reference sequence). V lost 5 bases to trimming and J lost 4 bases, with 8 bases between them.